These T cell receptor beta chains were read from a single sample in a study of human T cells and chemical hapten exposure. In TCRdb, the RACE reads were re-called with MiXCR into one record per CDR3 protein. The sample consists of around 130,000 distinct CDR3 sequences, around 10% of them appearing once. The sequencing here drew on whole blood, taken in connection with sensitization to the hapten diphenylcyclopropenone (DPC). The source is a woman in her forties or fifties with alopecia areata. Some clones in this sample may be carry-over from other donors' samples. CDR3s include the opening cysteine and the closing phenylalanine or tryptophan. A D gene is named only where the DNA matches it firmly. Clone size is stated in some rows and not others, as once, few, many or a class when expanded.

len,v_gene,d_gene,j_gene,abundance,CDR3aa,CDR3nt
11,TRBV7-3,-,TRBJ2-2,many,CASRNTGELFF,TGTGCCAGCAGGAACACCGGGGAGCTGTTTTTT
16,TRBV7-8,-,TRBJ2-7,-,CASSLVLGPLSYEQYF,TGTGCCAGCAGCTTAGTATTGGGACCACTCTCCTACGAGCAGTACTTC
14,TRBV3-1,-,TRBJ2-7,few,CASSPFDSSYEQYF,TGTGCCAGCAGCCCGTTCGACAGCTCCTACGAGCAGTACTTC
14,TRBV7-2,TRBD1,TRBJ1-5,-,CASSSRGGGQPQHF,TGTGCCAGCAGCTCCAGGGGGGGGGGTCAGCCCCAGCATTTT
13,TRBV9,-,TRBJ2-7,many,CASSDDASYEQYF,TGTGCCAGCAGCGACGATGCTTCCTACGAGCAGTACTTC
16,TRBV27,-,TRBJ2-3,-,CASSSLRDQARDTQYF,TGTGCCAGCAGTTCGCTCCGGGATCAGGCCCGGGATACGCAGTATTTT
15,TRBV7-3,-,TRBJ2-6,many,CASSSRSSGANVLTF,TGTGCCAGCAGCTCAAGGAGCTCTGGGGCCAACGTCCTGACTTTC
13,TRBV6-6,-,TRBJ1-1,-,CASSTSGSTEAFF,TGTGCCAGCAGCACGTCAGGGAGCACTGAAGCTTTCTTT
16,TRBV12-3/TRBV12-4,-,TRBJ2-7,many,CASSLTRAGKENEQYF,TGTGCCAGCAGTTTAACAAGGGCAGGGAAAGAAAACGAGCAGTACTTC
15,TRBV27,TRBD1,TRBJ1-5,-,CASGNRGQPNQPQHF,TGTGCCAGCGGAAATAGGGGACAGCCAAATCAGCCCCAGCATTTT
15,TRBV20-1,-,TRBJ1-4,-,CSASPLTGENEKLFF,TGCAGTGCTAGCCCCCTGACAGGCGAAAATGAAAAACTGTTTTTT
17,TRBV7-2,TRBD2,TRBJ2-1,few,CASSSGLAGGGRNEQFF,TGTGCCAGCAGCTCCGGACTAGCGGGGGGGGGAAGAAATGAGCAGTTCTTC
13,TRBV12-3/TRBV12-4,-,TRBJ2-6,many,CASSLSGANVLTF,TGTGCCAGCAGCCTCTCTGGGGCCAACGTCCTGACTTTC
15,TRBV6-2/TRBV6-3,TRBD2,TRBJ2-7,-,CASSYEREPSYEQYF,TGTGCCAGCAGTTACGAGCGGGAGCCCTCCTACGAGCAGTACTTC
17,TRBV30,-,TRBJ1-5,-,CAWSVLGGSYSNQPQHF,TGTGCCTGGAGTGTACTAGGTGGATCTTATAGCAATCAGCCCCAGCATTTT
16,TRBV24-1,-,TRBJ2-3,-,CATSDRTGASTDTQYF,TGTGCCACCAGTGATAGGACGGGAGCTAGCACAGATACGCAGTATTTT
14,TRBV7-9,-,TRBJ1-1,-,CASNSRAGKAEAFF,TGTGCCAGCAACTCAAGGGCAGGGAAGGCTGAAGCTTTCTTT
15,TRBV5-1,-,TRBJ2-6,-,CASSSTGSGANVLTF,TGCGCCAGCAGCTCTACAGGGTCTGGGGCCAACGTCCTGACTTTC
14,TRBV28,-,TRBJ2-6,many,CASSYRVGANVLTF,TGTGCCAGCAGTTACAGGGTTGGGGCCAACGTCCTGACTTTC
13,TRBV6-6,-,TRBJ2-7,few,CASSYGETYEQYF,TGTGCCAGCAGTTACGGAGAGACCTACGAGCAGTACTTC
12,TRBV5-1,-,TRBJ2-5,-,CASRKGEETQYF,TGCGCCAGCAGGAAGGGGGAAGAGACCCAGTACTTC
12,TRBV29-1,-,TRBJ1-2,many,CSVGGSNYGYTF,TGCAGCGTTGGCGGATCTAACTATGGCTACACCTTC
11,TRBV29-1,TRBD2,TRBJ2-1,many,CSVVGGGEQFF,TGCAGCGTTGTCGGGGGGGGGGAGCAGTTCTTC
13,TRBV3-1,-,TRBJ2-5,few,CASSLSKGETQYF,TGTGCCAGCAGCCTATCCAAGGGAGAGACCCAGTACTTC
13,TRBV12-3/TRBV12-4,TRBD1,TRBJ1-2,few,CASKRGAGGGYTF,TGTGCCAGCAAAAGGGGGGCAGGGGGTGGCTACACCTTC
15,TRBV6-1,TRBD2,TRBJ2-3,-,CASSGLAGGEDTQYF,TGTGCCAGCAGTGGATTAGCGGGGGGTGAGGATACGCAGTATTTT
18,TRBV7-9,-,TRBJ1-6,-,CASSLATIVTSYNSPLHF,TGTGCCAGCAGCTTAGCCACCATTGTGACCTCCTATAATTCACCCCTCCACTTT
14,TRBV25-1,-,TRBJ2-1,-,CASSDRYRVHEQFF,TGTGCCAGCAGTGATAGATACAGGGTCCATGAGCAGTTCTTC
14,TRBV16,TRBD1,TRBJ1-1,many,CASSLTGQGTEAFF,TGTGCCAGCAGCCTAACGGGACAGGGCACTGAAGCTTTCTTT
14,TRBV20-1,TRBD2,TRBJ2-7,many,CSARATSGSYEQYF,TGCAGTGCTAGAGCGACTAGCGGGAGCTACGAGCAGTACTTC
13,TRBV30,TRBD2,TRBJ2-7,few,CAWEAGGRHEQYF,TGTGCCTGGGAAGCGGGAGGGCGCCACGAGCAGTACTTC
14,TRBV7-9,-,TRBJ1-1,many,CASSYRERGAEAFF,TGTGCCAGCAGTTACAGGGAGAGGGGGGCTGAAGCTTTCTTT
15,TRBV4-3,TRBD1,TRBJ2-5,-,CASSQDLDRGRTQYF,TGCGCCAGCAGCCAAGATTTGGACAGGGGAAGGACCCAGTACTTC
10,TRBV29-1,-,TRBJ2-3,many,CSGGEDTQYF,TGCAGCGGGGGGGAAGATACGCAGTATTTT
13,TRBV6-6,-,TRBJ1-2,few,CASSQTGAGGYTF,TGTGCCAGCAGCCAAACCGGGGCGGGCGGCTACACCTTC
11,TRBV6-6,-,TRBJ2-1,few,CASSLAGLQFF,TGTGCCAGCAGTTTGGCGGGATTGCAGTTCTTC
14,TRBV30,-,TRBJ1-6,-,CASTPAGYNSPLHF,TGTGCCTCGACGCCGGCCGGTTATAATTCACCCCTCCACTTT
11,TRBV20-1,-,TRBJ1-3,many,CSASDRDTIYF,TGCAGTGCTAGCGATCGGGACACCATATATTTT
14,TRBV12-5,TRBD2,TRBJ2-3,few,CASAKAGVRDTQYF,TGTGCTAGTGCCAAGGCGGGAGTACGAGATACGCAGTATTTT
17,TRBV6-2/TRBV6-3,TRBD2,TRBJ2-5,many,CASSYSSGRPGRETQYF,TGTGCCAGCAGTTACTCTAGCGGGAGGCCAGGTCGGGAGACCCAGTACTTC